The 12 T cell receptor beta chains listed next were all sequenced from one sample in a study of blood T cell repertoires in COVID-19. Assay used: immunoSEQ multiplex PCR; TCRdb lists only in-frame clones, some missing. The sample lists just over 15,000 clones, around 80% occurring once. The sequenced sample consisted of peripheral blood. Receptors were obtained from a human donor in a cohort sampled during active COVID-19.

This chain uses TRBV29-1 with TRBJ1-4; no clear D gene. The CDR3 contains 13 residues. Trimming pared 6 bases from V and 1 base from J, leaving 9 bases between. Germline V gene sequence: CDR1 SQVTM, CDR2 ANQGSEA. CDR3 nucleotides: TGCAGCGTCGCGATTGGAACTAATGAAAAACTGTTTTTT. Translation: CSVAIGTNEKLFF. The variable domain in full, with the rest retrieved from reference TRBV29-1 and TRBJ1-4, is SAVISQKPSRDICQRGTSLTIQCQVDSQVTMMFWYRQQPGQSLTLIATANQGSEATYESGFVIDKFPISRPNLTFSTLTVSNMSPEDSSIYLCSVAIGTNEKLFFGSGTQLSVL.

The chain is built from TRBV11-2 and TRBJ1-1; 7 positions agree with TRBD1. Germline-derived CDR1 and CDR2 are SGHAT and FQNNGV. V shed 0 bases and J 8 bases; nucleotides not matched to a gene: 3. CDR3 length equals 13 residues. CDR3 sequence reads: CASSLDSRGEAFF. As DNA, the CDR3 is TGTGCCAGCAGCTTAGATTCCAGGGGGGAAGCTTTCTTT.

The V call is TRBV5-1, the J call TRBJ2-1; D unclear. CDR1 and CDR2 (germline): SGHRS, YFSETQ. The CDR3 is 12 amino acids. Between the trimmed V and J ends, which lost 0 bases and 9 bases, there was a span of 7 bases. CDR3 sequence reads: CASSLDSIEQFF. CDR3 in DNA: TGCGCCAGCAGCTTGGACTCGATTGAGCAGTTCTTC.

This clone is termed medium-sized. At one end, the junction sequence differs from germline, possibly due to a read error. The chain employs TRBV7-7 and TRBJ2-5, with D uncertain. The length of the CDR3 is 16 residues. Per the germline V gene, CDR1 is SSHAT and CDR2 is FNYEAQ (reference sequence). This chain's CDR3 is CASSLGSSGYQETQYF. CDR3 bases: TGTGCTAGCAGCTTAGGTTCCTCCGGGTACCAAGAGACCCAGTACTTC.

The V and J genes are TRBV27 and TRBJ2-3; 7 nucleotides line up with TRBD1. V lost 1 base to trimming and J lost 1 base; unmatched junction nucleotides: 2. Germline V gene data show CDR1 as MNHEY and CDR2 as SMNVEV (reference sequence). This CDR3 is 15 amino acids long. The CDR3 here is CASSLWDSRTDTQYF. CDR3 DNA: TGTGCCAGCAGTTTATGGGACAGTCGCACAGATACGCAGTATTTT.

CDR3 residues: CASSPRTVSYGYTF. As DNA, the CDR3 is TGTGCCAGCAGTCCCCGGACAGTGAGCTATGGCTACACCTTC. The chain carries TRBV27 and TRBJ1-2; possible D gene TRBD1, 6 bases. This CDR3 is built from 14 residues. Trimming shortened V by 5 bases and J by 4 bases, and 14 bases separated the two germline ends. CDR1 MNHEY and CDR2 SMNVEV come from the germline V gene (reference sequence).

The rearrangement links TRBV4-3 to TRBJ2-3; D gene unclear. V was cut by 0 bases and J by 8 bases, with 9 bases left in between. CDR1 and CDR2 from the germline V gene are LGHNA and YSLEER. The CDR3 covers 13 residues. The DNA for the CDR3 is TGCGCCAGCAGCCAAGAGGCAGCAGGTACGCAGTATTTT. Its translation: CASSQEAAGTQYF.

The genes are TRBV11-2 and TRBJ1-1; no clear D. Trimming stripped 8 bases from V and 1 base from J, with 11 bases between. Germline assignment: CDR1 SGHAT and CDR2 FQNNGV. The CDR3 has 13 amino acids. Here the CDR3 DNA reads TGTGCCAGCCGGGGTAGTGGGAACACTGAAGCTTTCTTT. Protein sequence: CASRGSGNTEAFF.

The V gene is TRBV25-1, the J gene TRBJ2-1; 10 nucleotides align to TRBD2. CDR1 and CDR2 (germline): MGHDK, SYGVNS. The CDR3 loop spans 16 amino acids. The junction had 6 bases not matched to a gene; V was cut back by 4 bases and J by 3 bases. CDR3 residues: CASSGGLAEIYNEQFF. The CDR3, as DNA: TGTGCCAGCAGTGGTGGACTAGCGGAAATCTACAATGAGCAGTTCTTC.

The rearrangement links TRBV6-5 to TRBJ1-3; D is unresolved. The CDR3 sequence is 14 residues long. V gave up 6 bases and J gave up 1 base, with 10 bases separating them. The V gene's germline CDR1 is MNHEY and CDR2 SVGAGI. CDR3 sequence reads: CASSQGLSGNTIYF. As DNA, the CDR3 is TGTGCCAGCAGCCAAGGACTGTCTGGAAACACCATATATTTT.

This rearrangement joins TRBV30 to TRBJ1-5; D call uncertain. The V and J ends lost 0 bases and 4 bases respectively, with 7 bases between them. There are 13 residues in the CDR3. CDR1 GTSNPN and CDR2 SVGIG come from the germline V gene (reference sequence). CDR3 protein: CAWSVRENQPQHF. CDR3 sequence (DNA): TGTGCCTGGAGTGTAAGGGAGAATCAGCCCCAGCATTTT.

The sample holds a few counts of this clone. The rearrangement joins TRBV29-1 to TRBJ2-7, with D perhaps TRBD1 (6 bases). CDR1 and CDR2 (germline): SQVTM, ANQGSEA. The CDR3 loop spans 12 amino acids. V gave up 4 bases and J gave up 4 bases, with 11 bases separating them. This CDR3 is CSVGRRGYEQYF. The CDR3 DNA is TGCAGCGTTGGGCGCAGGGGTTACGAGCAGTACTTC.